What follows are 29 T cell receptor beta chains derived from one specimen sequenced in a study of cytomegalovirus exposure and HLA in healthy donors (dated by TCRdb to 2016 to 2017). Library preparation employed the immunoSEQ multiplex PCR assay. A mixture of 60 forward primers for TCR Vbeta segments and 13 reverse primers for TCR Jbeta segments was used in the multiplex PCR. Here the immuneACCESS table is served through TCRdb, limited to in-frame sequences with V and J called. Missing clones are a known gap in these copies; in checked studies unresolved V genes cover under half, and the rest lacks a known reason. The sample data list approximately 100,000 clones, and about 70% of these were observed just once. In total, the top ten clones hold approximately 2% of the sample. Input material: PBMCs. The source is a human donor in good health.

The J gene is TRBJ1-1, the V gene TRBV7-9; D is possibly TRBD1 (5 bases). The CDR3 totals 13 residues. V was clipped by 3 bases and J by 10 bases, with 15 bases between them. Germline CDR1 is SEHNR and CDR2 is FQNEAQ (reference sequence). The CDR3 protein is CASSLEGQAGAFF. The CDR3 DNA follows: TGTGCCAGCAGCTTGGAGGGGCAGGCAGGAGCTTTCTTT. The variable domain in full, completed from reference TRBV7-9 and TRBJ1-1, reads DTGVSQNPRHKITKRGQNVTFRCDPISEHNRLYWYRQTLGQGPEFLTYFQNEAQLEKSRLLSDRFSAERPKGSFSTLEIQRTEQGDSAMYLCASSLEGQAGAFFGQGTRLTVV.

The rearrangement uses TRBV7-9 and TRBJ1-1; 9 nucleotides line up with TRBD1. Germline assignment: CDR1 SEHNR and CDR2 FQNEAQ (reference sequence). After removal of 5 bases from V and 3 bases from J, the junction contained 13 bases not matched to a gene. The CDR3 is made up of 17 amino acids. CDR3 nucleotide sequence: TGTGCCAGCAGCCTATTAGGGGGGTGGACAGGGGACACTGAAGCTTTCTTT. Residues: CASSLLGGWTGDTEAFF.

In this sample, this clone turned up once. CDR3 bases: TGCGCCAGCAGCTTGTGGGACAGGGCTAACGAGCAGTACTTC. It specifies CASSLWDRANEQYF. The chain has TRBV5-1 and TRBJ2-7; 9 bases map to TRBD1. Germline V gene data show CDR1 as SGHRS and CDR2 as YFSETQ. V trimming: 1 base; J trimming: 5 bases; junction bases outside the gene matches: 4. The CDR3 extends over 14 amino acids.

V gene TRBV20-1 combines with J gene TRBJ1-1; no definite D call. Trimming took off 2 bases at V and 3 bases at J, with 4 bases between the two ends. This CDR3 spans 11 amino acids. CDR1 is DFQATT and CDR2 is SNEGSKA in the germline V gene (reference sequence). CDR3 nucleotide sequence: TGCAGTGCTAGAATAGACACTGAAGCTTTCTTT. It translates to CSARIDTEAFF.

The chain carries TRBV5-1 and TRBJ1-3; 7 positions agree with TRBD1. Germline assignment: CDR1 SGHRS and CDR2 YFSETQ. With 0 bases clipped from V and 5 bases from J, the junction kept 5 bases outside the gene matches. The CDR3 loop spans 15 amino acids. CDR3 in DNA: TGCGCCAGCAGCTTGGATGGGACAGCCCGAAACACCATATATTTT. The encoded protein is CASSLDGTARNTIYF.

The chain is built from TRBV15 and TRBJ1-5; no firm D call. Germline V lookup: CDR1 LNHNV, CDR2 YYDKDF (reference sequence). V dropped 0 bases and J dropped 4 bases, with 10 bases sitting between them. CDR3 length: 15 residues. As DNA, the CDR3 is TGTGCCACCAGCAGAGATGGGTCGGGAAATCAGCCCCAGCATTTT. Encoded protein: CATSRDGSGNQPQHF.

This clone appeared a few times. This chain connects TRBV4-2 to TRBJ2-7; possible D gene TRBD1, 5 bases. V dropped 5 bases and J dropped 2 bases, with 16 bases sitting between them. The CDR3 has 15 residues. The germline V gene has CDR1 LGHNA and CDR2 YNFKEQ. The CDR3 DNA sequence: TGTGCCAGCAGCGAAATCCAGGGCGGTCCCTACGAGCAGTACTTC. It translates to CASSEIQGGPYEQYF.

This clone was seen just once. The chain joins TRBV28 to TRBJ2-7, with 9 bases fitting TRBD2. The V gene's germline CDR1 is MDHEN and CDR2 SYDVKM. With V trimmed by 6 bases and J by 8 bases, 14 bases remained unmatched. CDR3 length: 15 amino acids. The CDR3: CASRIIGGGAEQQYF. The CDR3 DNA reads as TGTGCCAGCAGGATAATCGGCGGGGGGGCCGAGCAGCAGTACTTC.

For the CDR3, the DNA is TGTGCCAGCAGTTTTCTATATGGTAGCGGGAGCTCCTACAATGAGCAGTTCTTC. This codes for CASSFLYGSGSSYNEQFF. The J gene is TRBJ2-1, the V gene TRBV28; TRBD2 aligns across 9 bases. The CDR3 has 18 residues. Losses at the gene ends were 3 bases for V and 0 bases for J; bases not matched to a gene: 9. CDR1 and CDR2 (germline): MDHEN, SYDVKM.

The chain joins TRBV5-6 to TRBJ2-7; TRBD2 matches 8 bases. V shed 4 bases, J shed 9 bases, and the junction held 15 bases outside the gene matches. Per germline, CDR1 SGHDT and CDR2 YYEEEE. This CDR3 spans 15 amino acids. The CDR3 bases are TGTGCCAGCAGCCCGGAGGGGTTAGCGGGGCCGGTGCAGTACTTC. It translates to CASSPEGLAGPVQYF.

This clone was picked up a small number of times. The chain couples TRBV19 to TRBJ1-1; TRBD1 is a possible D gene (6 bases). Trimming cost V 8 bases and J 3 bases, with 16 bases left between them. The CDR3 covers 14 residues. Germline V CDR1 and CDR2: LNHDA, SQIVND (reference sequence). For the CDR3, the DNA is TGTGCCAGTGTGGGGGCCTACAGGGACACTGAAGCTTTCTTT. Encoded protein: CASVGAYRDTEAFF.

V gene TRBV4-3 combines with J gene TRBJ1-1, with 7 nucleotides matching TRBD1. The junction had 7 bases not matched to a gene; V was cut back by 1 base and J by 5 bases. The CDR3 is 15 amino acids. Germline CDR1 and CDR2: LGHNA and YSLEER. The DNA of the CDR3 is TGCGCCAGCAGCCAAGGAGGAGGGGGCTGGACTGAAGCTTTCTTT. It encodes CASSQGGGGWTEAFF.

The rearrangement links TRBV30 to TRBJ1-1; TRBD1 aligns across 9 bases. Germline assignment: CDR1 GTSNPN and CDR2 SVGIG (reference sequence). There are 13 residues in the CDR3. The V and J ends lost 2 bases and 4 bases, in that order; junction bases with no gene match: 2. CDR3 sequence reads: CAWSTGGRTEAFF. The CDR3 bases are TGTGCCTGGAGTACAGGGGGCCGCACTGAAGCTTTCTTT.

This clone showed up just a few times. This CDR3 is CASSLATTGHYEQYF. DNA of the CDR3: TGTGCCAGCAGCTTAGCTACGACAGGCCACTACGAGCAGTACTTC. The chain has TRBV7-8 and TRBJ2-7; weak D call: TRBD1 (6 bases). Germline V gene sequence: CDR1 SGHVS, CDR2 FQNEAQ. This CDR3 has 15 residues. Trimming stripped 0 bases from V and 3 bases from J, with 12 bases between.

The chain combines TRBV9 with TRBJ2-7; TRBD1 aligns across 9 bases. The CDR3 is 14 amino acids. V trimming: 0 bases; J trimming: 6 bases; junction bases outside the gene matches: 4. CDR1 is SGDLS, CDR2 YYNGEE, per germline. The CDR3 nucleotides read TGTGCCAGCAGCGTAGATTACAGGGGGCCCGAGCAGTACTTC. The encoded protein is CASSVDYRGPEQYF.

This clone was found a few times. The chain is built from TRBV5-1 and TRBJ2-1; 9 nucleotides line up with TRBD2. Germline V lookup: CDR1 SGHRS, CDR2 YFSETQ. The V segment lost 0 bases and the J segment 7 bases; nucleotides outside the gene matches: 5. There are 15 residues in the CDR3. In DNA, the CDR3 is TGCGCCAGCAGCTTGGCCCCTAGCGGGAAGAATGAGCAGTTCTTC. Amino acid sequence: CASSLAPSGKNEQFF. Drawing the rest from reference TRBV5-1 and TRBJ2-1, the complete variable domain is KAGVTQTPRYLIKTRGQQVTLSCSPISGHRSVSWYQQTPGQGLQFLFEYFSETQRNKGNFPGRFSGRQFSNSRSEMNVSTLELGDSALYLCASSLAPSGKNEQFFGPGTRLTVL.

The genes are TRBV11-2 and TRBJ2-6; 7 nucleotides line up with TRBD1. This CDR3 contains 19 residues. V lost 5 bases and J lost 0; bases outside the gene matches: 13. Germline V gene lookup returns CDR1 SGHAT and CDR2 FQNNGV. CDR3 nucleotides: TGTGCCAGCAGCCCAGGCCCCACAGGGGTCGGCTCTGGGGCCAACGTCCTGACTTTC. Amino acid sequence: CASSPGPTGVGSGANVLTF. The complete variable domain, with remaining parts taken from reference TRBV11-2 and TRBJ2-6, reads EAGVAQSPRYKIIEKRQSVAFWCNPISGHATLYWYQQILGQGPKLLIQFQNNGVVDDSQLPKDRFSAERLKGVDSTLKIQPAKLEDSAVYLCASSPGPTGVGSGANVLTFGAGSRLTVL.

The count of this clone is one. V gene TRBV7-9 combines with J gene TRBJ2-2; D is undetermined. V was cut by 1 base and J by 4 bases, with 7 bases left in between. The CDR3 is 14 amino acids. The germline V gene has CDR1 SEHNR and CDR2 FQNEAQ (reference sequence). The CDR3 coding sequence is TGTGCCAGCAGCTTAGTTTTGGCCACCGGGGAGCTGTTTTTT. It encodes CASSLVLATGELFF.

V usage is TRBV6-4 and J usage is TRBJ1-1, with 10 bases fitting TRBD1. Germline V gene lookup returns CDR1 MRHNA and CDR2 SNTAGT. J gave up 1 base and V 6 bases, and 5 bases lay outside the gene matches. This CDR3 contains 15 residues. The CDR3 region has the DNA TGTGCCAGCAGAAGACAGGGGGCGAGGAACACTGAAGCTTTCTTT. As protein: CASRRQGARNTEAFF.

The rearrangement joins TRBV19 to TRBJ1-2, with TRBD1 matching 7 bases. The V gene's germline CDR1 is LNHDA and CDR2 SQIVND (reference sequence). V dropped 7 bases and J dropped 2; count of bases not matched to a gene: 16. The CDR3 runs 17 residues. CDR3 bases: TGTGCCAGTACCCTTTCGAGAGGGACAGCACGAAACTATGGCTACACCTTC. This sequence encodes CASTLSRGTARNYGYTF.

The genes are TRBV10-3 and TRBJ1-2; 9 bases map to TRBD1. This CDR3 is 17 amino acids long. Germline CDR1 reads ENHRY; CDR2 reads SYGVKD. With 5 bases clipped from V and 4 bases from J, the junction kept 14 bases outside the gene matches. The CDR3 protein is CAISTRQQGALGYGYTF. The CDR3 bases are TGTGCCATCAGTACACGTCAACAGGGGGCCCTAGGCTATGGCTACACCTTC.

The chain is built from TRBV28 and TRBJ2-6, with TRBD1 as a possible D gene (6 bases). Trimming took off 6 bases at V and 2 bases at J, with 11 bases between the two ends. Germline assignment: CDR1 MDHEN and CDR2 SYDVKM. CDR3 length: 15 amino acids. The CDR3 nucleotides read TGTGCCAGCAGACTTCGACAGGCTGGGGCCAACGTCCTGACTTTC. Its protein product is CASRLRQAGANVLTF.

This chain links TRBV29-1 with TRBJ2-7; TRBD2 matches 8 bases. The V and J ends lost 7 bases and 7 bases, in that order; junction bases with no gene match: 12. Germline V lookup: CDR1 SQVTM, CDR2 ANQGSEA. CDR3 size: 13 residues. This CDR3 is CSGKVGGAGEQYF. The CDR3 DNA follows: TGCAGCGGAAAGGTCGGGGGGGCGGGTGAGCAGTACTTC.

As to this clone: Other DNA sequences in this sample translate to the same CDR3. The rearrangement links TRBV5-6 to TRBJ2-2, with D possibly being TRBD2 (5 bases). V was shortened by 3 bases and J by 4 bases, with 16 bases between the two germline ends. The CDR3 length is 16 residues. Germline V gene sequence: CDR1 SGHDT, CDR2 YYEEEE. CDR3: CASSSSPKAVTGELFF. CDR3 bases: TGTGCCAGCAGCTCTAGCCCTAAGGCAGTCACCGGGGAGCTGTTTTTT. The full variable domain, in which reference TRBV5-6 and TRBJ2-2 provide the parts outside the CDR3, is DAGVTQSPTHLIKTRGQQVTLRCSPKSGHDTVSWYQQALGQGPQFIFQYYEEEERQRGNFPDRFSGHQFPNYSSELNVNALLLGDSALYLCASSSSPKAVTGELFFGEGSRLTVL.

CDR3 coding DNA: TGCGCCAGCAGCCCCCAGGACTTTCAAGAGACCCAGTACTTC. This translates into CASSPQDFQETQYF. The V and J genes are TRBV4-1 and TRBJ2-5; possible D gene TRBD2, 5 bases. This CDR3 spans 14 amino acids. The germline V gene encodes CDR1 MGHRA and CDR2 YSYEKL. The V and J ends lost 4 bases and 2 bases respectively, with 11 bases between them.

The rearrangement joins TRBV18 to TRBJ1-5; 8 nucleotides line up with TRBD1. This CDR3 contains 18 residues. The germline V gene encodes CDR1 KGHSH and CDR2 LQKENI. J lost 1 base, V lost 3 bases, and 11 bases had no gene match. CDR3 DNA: TGTGCCAGCTCACCTTCCTGGACAGGGCAAGGGAGCAATCAGCCCCAGCATTTT. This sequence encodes CASSPSWTGQGSNQPQHF.

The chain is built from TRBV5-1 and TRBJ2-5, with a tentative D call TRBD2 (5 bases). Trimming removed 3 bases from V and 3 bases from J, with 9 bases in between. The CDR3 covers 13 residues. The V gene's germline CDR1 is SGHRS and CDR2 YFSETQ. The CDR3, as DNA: TGCGCCAGCAGCTACGGGCGGGAAGAGACCCAGTACTTC. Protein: CASSYGREETQYF.

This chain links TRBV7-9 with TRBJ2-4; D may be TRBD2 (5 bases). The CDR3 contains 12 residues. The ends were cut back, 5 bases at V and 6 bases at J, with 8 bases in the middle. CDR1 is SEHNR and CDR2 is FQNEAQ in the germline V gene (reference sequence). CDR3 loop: CASSRDLNIQYF. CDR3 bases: TGTGCCAGCAGCCGGGATTTAAACATTCAGTACTTC.

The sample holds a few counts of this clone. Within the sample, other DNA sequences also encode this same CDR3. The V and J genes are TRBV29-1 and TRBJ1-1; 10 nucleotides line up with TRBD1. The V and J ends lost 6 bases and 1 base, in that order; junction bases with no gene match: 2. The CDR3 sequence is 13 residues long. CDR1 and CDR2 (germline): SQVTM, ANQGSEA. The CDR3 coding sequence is TGCAGCGTAAGGACAGGGGGGAACACTGAAGCTTTCTTT. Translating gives CSVRTGGNTEAFF.